This entry is about one T cell receptor (beta chain). Its antigen remains unidentified. No per-base quality is available; no much larger clone lies one base away. The data were obtained in a study of response to subunit inactivated influenza vaccine (dated by TCRdb to 2017 to 2018). Background on the whole study: Deep quantitative T cell receptor repertoire profiling was used in the study to track responses to a trivalent subunit inactivated influenza vaccine. What the research found in general, with its limitations: It was suggested by the authors that each seasonal influenza vaccination may recruit only a limited number of new T cells.

From the germline V gene, CDR1 is MGHDK and CDR2 is SYGVNS. The CDR3 starts with the cysteine, ends with the phenylalanine, and has 14 residues. Only CDR3 DNA remains: 42 bases, in frame from the first base. V is trimmed back by 6 bases and J by 1 base, and the junction contains 5 bases that no gene match accounts for. Libraries were built with RT-PCR. TCRdb names Illumina HiSeq 2500 as the instrument used. Starting from the raw public reads, TCRdb applied fastp trimming at Q25, assembled clones with MiXCR and retained in-frame beta chains. A single entry per CDR3 protein holds the most common genes and DNA from its merged rows. Present in this sample are 500,000 to 600,000 distinct CDR3 sequences, 10% to 15% of which were seen just once. The ten largest clones represent roughly a tenth of the sample.

Source: PBMCs from blood, taken on the day of vaccination. The rearranged chain carries TRBV25-1 and TRBJ1-1; a stretch of 7 junction bases matches TRBD1. The sequence was collected from a man aged 50-60 years who received an inactivated influenza vaccine. Donor details come from another sample of the same person, matched by shared clones. CDR3 loop: CASRLTGENTEAFF. The nucleotide sequence is given as TGTGCCAGCAGATTAACAGGGGAGAACACTGAAGCTTTCTTT.